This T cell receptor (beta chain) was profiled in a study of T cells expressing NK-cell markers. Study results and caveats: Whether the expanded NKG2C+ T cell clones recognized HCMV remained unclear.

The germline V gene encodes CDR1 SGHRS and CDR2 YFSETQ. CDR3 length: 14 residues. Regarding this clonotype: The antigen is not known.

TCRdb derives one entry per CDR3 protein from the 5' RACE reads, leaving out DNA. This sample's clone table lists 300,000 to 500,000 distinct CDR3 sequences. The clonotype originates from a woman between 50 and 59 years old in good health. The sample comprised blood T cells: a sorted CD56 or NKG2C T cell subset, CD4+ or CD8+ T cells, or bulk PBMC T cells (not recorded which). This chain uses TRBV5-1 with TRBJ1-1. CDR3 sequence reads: CASSHRDSWSEAFF. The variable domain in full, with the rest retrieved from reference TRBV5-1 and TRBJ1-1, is KAGVTQTPRYLIKTRGQQVTLSCSPISGHRSVSWYQQTPGQGLQFLFEYFSETQRNKGNFPGRFSGRQFSNSRSEMNVSTLELGDSALYLCASSHRDSWSEAFFGQGTRLTVV.